These T cell receptor beta chains were read from a single sample in a study. TCRdb itself ran the reads through MiXCR, one entry per CDR3 protein. This repertoire shows about 7,100 distinct CDR3 sequences, roughly a third found once; its top ten account for around 23%. Specimen: blood. Source of these receptors: a human donor. Both conserved end residues are part of each CDR3. The order of the fields is D gene, J gene, V gene, clone size, CDR3 DNA, CDR3 protein. D genes are given only for firm matches. A clone size is listed for some rows: how often the clone was seen (once, few, many), or a class if it is expanded.

d_call: NA
j_call: TRBJ1-1
v_call: TRBV29-1
clone_size: NA
cdr3_nt: TGCAGCGTCCGGACGGCAGCTTTCTTT
cdr3_aa: CSVRTAAFF

d_call: NA
j_call: TRBJ1-5
v_call: TRBV30
clone_size: medium-sized
cdr3_nt: TGTGCCGGTCAGCCCCAGCATTTT
cdr3_aa: CAGQPQHF

d_call: NA
j_call: TRBJ2-3
v_call: TRBV7-8
clone_size: many
cdr3_nt: TGTGCCAGCAGCTTACGGGTAGCTGCGGATACGCAGTATTTT
cdr3_aa: CASSLRVAADTQYF

d_call: NA
j_call: TRBJ1-2
v_call: TRBV29-1
clone_size: many
cdr3_nt: TGCAGCGTTGAAGGCGGGGAACTTAACTATGGCTACACCTTC
cdr3_aa: CSVEGGELNYGYTF

d_call: TRBD1
j_call: TRBJ1-1
v_call: TRBV4-2
clone_size: many
cdr3_nt: TGTGCCAGCAGGCCGGGACAGGGGGCCCCCAGGAGTACTGAAGCTTTCTTT
cdr3_aa: CASRPGQGAPRSTEAFF

d_call: NA
j_call: TRBJ2-1
v_call: TRBV4-2
clone_size: NA
cdr3_nt: TGTGCCAGCAGCCATGGAGGGTCCTATGAGCAGTTCTTC
cdr3_aa: CASSHGGSYEQFF

d_call: NA
j_call: TRBJ2-3
v_call: TRBV29-1
clone_size: medium-sized
cdr3_nt: TGCAGCGTTGAAGAGTCAGAATCAGATACGCAGTATTTT
cdr3_aa: CSVEESESDTQYF

d_call: NA
j_call: TRBJ2-7
v_call: TRBV14
clone_size: many
cdr3_nt: TGTGCCAGCAGCCAAGTAGGCGGGGAGTCCTCCTACGAGCAGTACTTC
cdr3_aa: CASSQVGGESSYEQYF

d_call: TRBD1
j_call: TRBJ1-3
v_call: TRBV30
clone_size: medium-sized
cdr3_nt: TGTGCCTGGAAGAGGACAGGAGGAAACACCATATATTTT
cdr3_aa: CAWKRTGGNTIYF

d_call: TRBD1
j_call: TRBJ1-5
v_call: TRBV20-1
clone_size: medium-sized
cdr3_nt: TGCAGTGCTAGAGGACAGGGGTATAGCAATCAGCCCCAGCATTTT
cdr3_aa: CSARGQGYSNQPQHF

d_call: NA
j_call: TRBJ1-5
v_call: TRBV30
clone_size: NA
cdr3_nt: TGTGCCTGGAGCTTTCGGCCTCGGGGGCAGCCCCAGCATTTT
cdr3_aa: CAWSFRPRGQPQHF

d_call: NA
j_call: TRBJ2-5
v_call: TRBV29-1
clone_size: NA
cdr3_nt: TGCAGCAGTTCGATAAGCGGCCGCCATGGAGGGTTAGAGACCCAGTACTTC
cdr3_aa: CSSSISGRHGGLETQYF

d_call: NA
j_call: TRBJ1-2
v_call: TRBV29-1
clone_size: many
cdr3_nt: TGCAGCGTGGGCCCCCGGGCCTCCTATGGCTACACCTTC
cdr3_aa: CSVGPRASYGYTF

d_call: NA
j_call: TRBJ1-2
v_call: TRBV30
clone_size: NA
cdr3_nt: TGTGCCATGGAGGGCTATGGCTACACCTTC
cdr3_aa: CAMEGYGYTF

d_call: NA
j_call: TRBJ1-1
v_call: TRBV6-2/TRBV6-3
clone_size: NA
cdr3_nt: TGTGCCAGCAGTTCGATAAGCGGCCGCCATGGAGGGCGGGATGAAGCTTTCTTT
cdr3_aa: CASSSISGRHGGRDEAFF

d_call: NA
j_call: TRBJ1-3
v_call: TRBV29-1
clone_size: many
cdr3_nt: TGCAGCGTCCCAAGGGGTTCTGGGGGCGCGGGAAACACCATATATTTT
cdr3_aa: CSVPRGSGGAGNTIYF

d_call: NA
j_call: TRBJ1-1
v_call: TRBV29-1
clone_size: medium-sized
cdr3_nt: TGCAGCGCACTCGACGGAAACACTGAAGCTTTCTTT
cdr3_aa: CSALDGNTEAFF

d_call: TRBD1
j_call: TRBJ2-5
v_call: TRBV14
clone_size: NA
cdr3_nt: TGTGCCAGCAGCCGTACCGGGACAGATGAGACCCAGTACTTC
cdr3_aa: CASSRTGTDETQYF

d_call: NA
j_call: TRBJ2-3
v_call: TRBV30
clone_size: once
cdr3_nt: TGTGCCTGGAGTGTATCGACAGATACGCAGTATTTT
cdr3_aa: CAWSVSTDTQYF

d_call: NA
j_call: TRBJ1-1
v_call: TRBV14
clone_size: medium-sized
cdr3_nt: TGTGCCAGCAGCGTTACACTGAACACTGAAGCTTTCTTT
cdr3_aa: CASSVTLNTEAFF

d_call: NA
j_call: TRBJ1-3
v_call: TRBV4-2
clone_size: NA
cdr3_nt: TGTGCCAGCAGCCAAGGGACAAACTCTGGAAACACCATATATTTT
cdr3_aa: CASSQGTNSGNTIYF

d_call: TRBD1
j_call: TRBJ2-5
v_call: TRBV29-1
clone_size: NA
cdr3_nt: TGCAGCGTTGAAGCCAGGACAGGGGAGGAGACCCAGTACTTC
cdr3_aa: CSVEARTGEETQYF

d_call: NA
j_call: TRBJ1-1
v_call: TRBV5-1
clone_size: NA
cdr3_nt: TGCGCCAGCAGCGTTGGTGCGGACAGTAGGAACACTGAAGCTTTCTTT
cdr3_aa: CASSVGADSRNTEAFF

d_call: NA
j_call: TRBJ2-1
v_call: TRBV14
clone_size: medium-sized
cdr3_nt: TGTGCCAGCAGTTACAGCAGGAGGACTGAGCAGTTCTTC
cdr3_aa: CASSYSRRTEQFF

d_call: TRBD1
j_call: TRBJ2-1
v_call: TRBV6-1
clone_size: medium-sized
cdr3_nt: TGTGCCAGCAGTGAATATCAGGGGGGGACAGGGGGTAACAATGAGCAGTTCTTC
cdr3_aa: CASSEYQGGTGGNNEQFF

d_call: NA
j_call: TRBJ1-1
v_call: TRBV30
clone_size: NA
cdr3_nt: TGTGCCATGGAGGGTTTCCTGAACACTGAAGCTTTCTTT
cdr3_aa: CAMEGFLNTEAFF

d_call: NA
j_call: TRBJ1-2
v_call: TRBV20-1
clone_size: many
cdr3_nt: TGCAGTGCTAGAGCAGTCCTGATAGATGGCTACACCTTC
cdr3_aa: CSARAVLIDGYTF

d_call: TRBD1
j_call: TRBJ1-4
v_call: TRBV4-2
clone_size: many
cdr3_nt: TGTGCCAGCAGCCAAGATCGTTGGGGACAGACAACTAATGAAAAACTGTTTTTT
cdr3_aa: CASSQDRWGQTTNEKLFF

d_call: TRBD2
j_call: TRBJ2-1
v_call: TRBV6-2/TRBV6-3
clone_size: medium-sized
cdr3_nt: TGTGCCAGCATGGAAGCGGGAGGTGACAATGAGCAGTTCTTC
cdr3_aa: CASMEAGGDNEQFF

d_call: TRBD1
j_call: TRBJ2-6
v_call: TRBV29-1
clone_size: few
cdr3_nt: TGCAGCGTCAAAGGGACAGCTGGGGCCAACGTCCTGACTTTC
cdr3_aa: CSVKGTAGANVLTF

d_call: NA
j_call: TRBJ1-5
v_call: TRBV19
clone_size: medium-sized
cdr3_nt: TGTGCCAGTACAATGTGGCATAACTCTAATCAGCCCCAGCATTTT
cdr3_aa: CASTMWHNSNQPQHF

d_call: TRBD1
j_call: TRBJ1-2
v_call: TRBV29-1
clone_size: medium-sized
cdr3_nt: TGCAGCGTTGGCCGGGACAGGGGAAGCACCTTC
cdr3_aa: CSVGRDRGSTF

d_call: NA
j_call: TRBJ1-2
v_call: TRBV20-1
clone_size: medium-sized
cdr3_nt: TGCAGTGCTAGAAACAGGGTAGTCGGCTACACCTTC
cdr3_aa: CSARNRVVGYTF

d_call: TRBD1
j_call: TRBJ2-3
v_call: TRBV18
clone_size: NA
cdr3_nt: TGTGCCAGCTCGCCCCTTTCGGGACAGACCTTCACAGATACGCAGTATTTT
cdr3_aa: CASSPLSGQTFTDTQYF

d_call: TRBD1
j_call: TRBJ1-5
v_call: TRBV30
clone_size: medium-sized
cdr3_nt: TGTGCCTGGAGCGGGGGGACAGGGGGCAATCAGCCCCAGCATTTT
cdr3_aa: CAWSGGTGGNQPQHF

d_call: TRBD1
j_call: TRBJ2-3
v_call: TRBV29-1
clone_size: medium-sized
cdr3_nt: TGCAGCGGGAGACAGGGGGCTTTAGATACGCAGTATTTT
cdr3_aa: CSGRQGALDTQYF

d_call: NA
j_call: TRBJ2-2
v_call: TRBV29-1
clone_size: medium-sized
cdr3_nt: TGCAGCGTCGTGAGGGACCGGGAGCTGTTTTTT
cdr3_aa: CSVVRDRELFF

d_call: NA
j_call: TRBJ1-2
v_call: TRBV4-2
clone_size: NA
cdr3_nt: TGTGCCAGCAGCCAAGAAATGGTAGGCGAGGGCTACACCTTC
cdr3_aa: CASSQEMVGEGYTF

d_call: TRBD1
j_call: TRBJ1-2
v_call: TRBV7-8
clone_size: many
cdr3_nt: TGTGCCAGCAGCTTAGGGACAGGGTTCTATGGCTACACCTTC
cdr3_aa: CASSLGTGFYGYTF

d_call: NA
j_call: TRBJ2-3
v_call: TRBV14
clone_size: medium-sized
cdr3_nt: TGTGCCAGCAGCCAAGATATGCTAGCGAGAAGCACAGATACGCAGTATTTT
cdr3_aa: CASSQDMLARSTDTQYF

d_call: NA
j_call: TRBJ2-1
v_call: TRBV18
clone_size: NA
cdr3_nt: TGTGCCAGCTCAAGACAGAACGGGTACAATGAGCAGTTCTTC
cdr3_aa: CASSRQNGYNEQFF